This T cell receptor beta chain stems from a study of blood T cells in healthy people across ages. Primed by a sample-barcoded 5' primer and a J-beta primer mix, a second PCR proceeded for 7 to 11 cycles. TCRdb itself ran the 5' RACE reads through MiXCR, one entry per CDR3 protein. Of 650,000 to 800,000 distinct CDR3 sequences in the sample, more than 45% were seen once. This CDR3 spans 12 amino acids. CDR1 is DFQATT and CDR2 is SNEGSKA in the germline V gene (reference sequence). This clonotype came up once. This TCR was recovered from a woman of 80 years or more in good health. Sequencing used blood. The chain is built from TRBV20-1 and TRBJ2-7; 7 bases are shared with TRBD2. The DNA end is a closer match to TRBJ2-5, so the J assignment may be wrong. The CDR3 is CSALAEWETQYF. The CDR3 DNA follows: TGCAGTGCCCTAGCGGAATGGGAGACCCAGTACTTC.